Presented here are 23 T cell receptor beta chains from one specimen sequenced in a study of T cell responses to AZD1222 COVID-19 vaccine. Data came from immunoSEQ multiplex PCR; TCRdb stores just in-frame clones and leaves some out. Among 70,000 to 95,000 clones, around 82% were seen once, and the ten largest hold around 20%. The sample was peripheral blood, taken on day 0 of AZD1222 vaccination. These receptors were taken from an adult in good health.

This clone showed up just once. The chain couples TRBV4-1 to TRBJ1-2, with D tentatively TRBD1 (5 bases). CDR3 length equals 16 residues. Germline V lookup: CDR1 MGHRA, CDR2 YSYEKL. Trimming shortened V by 0 bases and J by 1 base, and 12 bases separated the two germline ends. CDR3: CASSQEIGGNNYGYTF. CDR3 coding DNA: TGCGCCAGCAGCCAAGAGATTGGGGGGAATAACTATGGCTACACCTTC.

The V and J genes are TRBV5-3 and TRBJ2-3; 13 bases line up with TRBD2. TRBV5-3 is flagged as an ORF with uncertain function. J gave up 2 bases and V 3 bases, and 3 bases lay outside the gene matches. The CDR3 has 16 amino acids. The CDR3 DNA follows: TGTGCCAGAAGCTGTGGACTAGCGGGGGACACAGATACGCAGTATTTT. This sequence encodes CARSCGLAGDTDTQYF.

The chain carries TRBV4-2 and TRBJ2-7; a weak D match, TRBD1 (5 bases). Looked up from germline, CDR1 is LGHNA and CDR2 is YNFKEQ. This CDR3 region has 16 residues. Trimming took off 0 bases at V and 6 bases at J, with 18 bases between the two ends. The chain's CDR3 is CASSQEGQGLLGEQYF. The CDR3, as DNA: TGTGCCAGCAGCCAAGAGGGTCAGGGTTTACTCGGCGAGCAGTACTTC.

Only a few counts were recorded for this clone. The rearrangement links TRBV6-1 to TRBJ1-2, with D maybe TRBD1 (5 bases). Germline V lookup: CDR1 MNHNS, CDR2 SASEGT. There are 14 residues in the CDR3. V lost 0 bases and J lost 7, with 12 bases in between. CDR3 sequence (DNA): TGTGCCAGCAGTGAAGCGCTAGGCGGGGGTGGCTACACCTTC. Its translation: CASSEALGGGGYTF.

This chain links TRBV30 with TRBJ1-1, with 7 bases that match TRBD1. The ends lost 0 bases at V and 7 bases at J; junction bases unmatched: 5. The germline gives CDR1 GTSNPN, CDR2 SVGIG (reference sequence). The CDR3 length is 13 residues. The CDR3 bases are TGTGCCTGGAGTGTTGCGGGACAGAGTGAAGCTTTCTTT. It codes for CAWSVAGQSEAFF.

J is TRBJ1-6 and V is TRBV9; tentatively, D is TRBD1 (5 bases). Germline lookup yields CDR1 SGDLS and CDR2 YYNGEE. The V end was cut by 3 bases, the J end by 13 bases, with 14 bases between. There are 13 residues in the CDR3. The CDR3 protein is CASSGGALAPLHF. CDR3 nucleotide sequence: TGTGCCAGCAGCGGCGGGGCCCTTGCGCCCCTCCACTTT.

The gene calls are TRBV5-4 and TRBJ2-1; D possibly uses TRBD1 or TRBD2 (6 bases each). CDR3 size: 16 residues. V was shortened by 0 bases and J by 4 bases, with 14 bases between the two germline ends. Germline CDR1 reads SGHNT; CDR2 reads YYREEE (reference sequence). The chain's CDR3 is CASSLVGGPGYNEQFF. For the CDR3, the DNA is TGTGCCAGCAGCTTGGTAGGGGGGCCAGGGTACAATGAGCAGTTCTTC.

V gene TRBV7-9 combines with J gene TRBJ2-7; D gene unclear. V lost 4 bases, J lost 6 bases, and 10 bases lay in between. The CDR3 runs to 12 residues. CDR1 is SEHNR, CDR2 FQNEAQ, per germline (reference sequence). The DNA of the CDR3 is TGTGCCAGCAGCTCAATGTCCCCCGAGCAGTACTTC. It encodes CASSSMSPEQYF.

V usage is TRBV7-8 and J usage is TRBJ1-6; possible D gene TRBD1, 5 bases. Deletions cut 7 bases from V and 2 bases from J, with 15 bases between. Germline CDR1 reads SGHVS; CDR2 reads FQNEAQ. The CDR3 totals 16 residues. Here the CDR3 DNA reads TGTGCCAGCACCCCCCGGGGGAGTCCCTATAATTCACCCCTCCACTTT. It translates to CASTPRGSPYNSPLHF.

Concerning this clone itself: Germline is not matched at one junction end, which may reflect a read error. The chain uses TRBV7-6 and TRBJ2-7, with 10 bases fitting TRBD1. From germline, CDR1 is SGHVS and CDR2 FNYEAQ. The length of the CDR3 is 13 residues. The CDR3 nucleotides read TGTGCCAGCAGCACTCCCGGGACAGGGGCTACTACTTTC. Its protein product is CASSTPGTGATTF.

This chain uses TRBV12-5 with TRBJ1-1; D might be TRBD1 (5 bases). This CDR3 region has 13 residues. In germline, CDR1 is LGHNT, CDR2 FRNRAP. V was pared by 3 bases and J by 4 bases, with 9 bases between. CDR3 sequence reads: CASGLSGGTEAFF. The CDR3, as DNA: TGTGCTAGTGGTTTATCCGGGGGCACTGAAGCTTTCTTT.

This clone was recorded only once. The chain employs TRBV6-1 and TRBJ1-2; TRBD1 is a possible D gene (6 bases). V was pared by 1 base and J by 2 bases, with 14 bases between. The germline gives CDR1 MNHNS, CDR2 SASEGT. CDR3 length: 16 residues. The CDR3 DNA follows: TGTGCCAGCAGTGAAGTAGCCGGAGGGGGAAACTATGGCTACACCTTC. Protein: CASSEVAGGGNYGYTF.

This clone was observed a single time. The chain links TRBV28 to TRBJ1-6, with a weak D call TRBD1 (5 bases). The V end was cut by 5 bases, the J end by 7 bases, with 15 bases between. CDR1 is MDHEN and CDR2 is SYDVKM in the germline V gene. The CDR3 spans 15 residues. The CDR3: CASSGEGTVNSPLHF. The DNA of the CDR3 is TGTGCCAGCAGTGGGGAAGGGACGGTGAATTCACCCCTCCACTTT. The variable domain in full, with the rest retrieved from reference TRBV28 and TRBJ1-6, is DVKVTQSSRYLVKRTGEKVFLECVQDMDHENMFWYRQDPGLGLRLIYFSYDVKMKEKGDIPEGYSVSREKKERFSLILESASTNQTSMYLCASSGEGTVNSPLHFGNGTRLTVT.

The J gene is TRBJ1-4, the V gene TRBV13; no clear D gene. The V gene lost 3 bases and the J gene lost 4 bases, with 12 bases spanning the gap. The CDR3 extends over 15 amino acids. Germline V gene sequence: CDR1 PRHDT, CDR2 FYEKMQ (reference sequence). The CDR3: CASSLRRHSNEKLFF. CDR3 nucleotide sequence: TGTGCCAGCAGCTTGAGGCGGCACAGTAATGAAAAACTGTTTTTT.

For the CDR3, the DNA is TGTGCCAGCAGCCAACCCCGAAAGAACACTGAAGCTTTCTTT. This encodes CASSQPRKNTEAFF. The chain couples TRBV6-5 to TRBJ1-1; D is unclear. The CDR3 length is 14 residues. The germline V gene has CDR1 MNHEY and CDR2 SVGAGI. Trimming removed 6 bases at V and 1 base at J, with 12 bases between.

The chain employs TRBV6-5 and TRBJ1-1, with D possibly being TRBD1 (5 bases). CDR3 length: 14 residues. Germline lookup yields CDR1 MNHEY and CDR2 SVGAGI. V lost 5 bases and J lost 1, with 11 bases in between. The CDR3: CASSRTRRNTEAFF. CDR3 coding DNA: TGTGCCAGCAGTCGGACAAGGAGGAACACTGAAGCTTTCTTT.

The rearrangement uses TRBV5-4 and TRBJ2-7, with 8 bases identical to TRBD1. Germline V gives CDR1 SGHNT, CDR2 YYREEE (reference sequence). The CDR3 has 13 residues. V shed 10 bases and J 3 bases; nucleotides not matched to a gene: 9. CDR3 in amino acids: CAVGTGTLYEQYF. CDR3 nucleotide sequence: TGTGCCGTGGGGACAGGTACTCTCTACGAGCAGTACTTC.

The chain links TRBV27 to TRBJ1-5, with D possibly being TRBD1 (6 bases). Deletions cut 9 bases from V and 2 bases from J, with 17 bases between. This CDR3 is 15 amino acids long. Germline assignment: CDR1 MNHEY and CDR2 SMNVEV (reference sequence). The CDR3 reads CASSSGGVGNQPQHF. CDR3 coding DNA: TGTGCCAGTTCTTCTGGGGGCGTCGGCAATCAGCCCCAGCATTTT.

This sequence joins TRBV7-2 and TRBJ2-3; 14 nucleotides match TRBD2. Trimming at V came to 11 bases and at J to 12 bases, leaving 7 bases not matched to a gene. This CDR3 has 12 residues. Germline CDR1 and CDR2: SGHTA and FQGNSA. CDR3 protein: CAVGTSGSSQYF. The CDR3 DNA reads as TGTGCCGTAGGGACTAGCGGGAGCAGCCAGTATTTT.

Only a few counts were recorded for this clone. The chain employs TRBV4-2 and TRBJ1-1; a weak D match, TRBD1 (6 bases). V lost 1 base and J lost 5, with 14 bases in between. The CDR3 length is 15 residues. Germline CDR1 reads LGHNA; CDR2 reads YNFKEQ. Here the CDR3 DNA reads TGTGCCAGCAGCCAAGGGCGGGGGCAAAGGACTGAAGCTTTCTTT. Amino acids: CASSQGRGQRTEAFF.

This rearrangement joins TRBV5-4 to TRBJ2-7; 8 bases are shared with TRBD1. J lost 5 bases, V lost 0 bases, and 10 bases had no gene match. Germline CDR1 and CDR2: SGHNT and YYREEE (reference sequence). CDR3 length: 16 amino acids. The CDR3 nucleotides read TGTGCCAGCAGCTTGGGCCAGGGGGCCATAGTCAACGAGCAGTACTTC. Translating it yields CASSLGQGAIVNEQYF.

The chain has TRBV6-5 and TRBJ1-1, with 12 bases that match TRBD1. The CDR3 is made up of 15 amino acids. From germline, CDR1 is MNHEY and CDR2 SVGAGI. J lost 7 bases, V lost 4 bases, and 7 bases had no gene match. The CDR3 sequence is CASSSSGTGGHEAFF. The CDR3 DNA sequence: TGTGCCAGCAGTTCCTCTGGGACAGGGGGCCATGAAGCTTTCTTT.

The chain links TRBV6-5 to TRBJ2-2, with D possibly called TRBD1 or TRBD2 (5 bases each). The germline CDR1 and CDR2 sequences are MNHEY and SVGAGI. The CDR3 has 15 amino acids. V was clipped by 7 bases and J by 0 bases, with 12 bases between them. Here the CDR3 DNA reads TGTGCCAGCAAGCCCGGGACCTCGAACACCGGGGAGCTGTTTTTT. Protein product: CASKPGTSNTGELFF.